This T cell receptor beta chain originates from a study of T-cell reconstitution after alpha-beta-depleted transplantation in children. The CDR3 extends over 13 amino acids. The J segment lost 5 bases and the V segment lost 6 bases, leaving 5 bases of the junction unmatched. CDR1 and CDR2 from the germline V gene are SQVTM and ANQGSEA. This clonotype was counted ten times or more. Preparation of the TCRbeta library involved a method that used unique molecular identifiers. TCRdb analysed the PCR reads with MiXCR anew, one entry per CDR3 protein. The sample lists around 93,000 distinct CDR3 sequences; roughly 8.8% were seen once.

The receptor was isolated from a human donor who donated a stem cell graft to a child with congenital amegakaryocytic thrombocytopenia. The source was PBMCs from the stem cell graft donor, collected from the stem cell graft. The rearrangement uses TRBV29-1 and TRBJ1-5; 9 bases match TRBD1. CDR3 bases: TGCAGCGTCGCGGACAGGGGCGATCAGCCCCAGCATTTT. Translated, it gives CSVADRGDQPQHF. The variable domain in full, completed from reference TRBV29-1 and TRBJ1-5, reads SAVISQKPSRDICQRGTSLTIQCQVDSQVTMMFWYRQQPGQSLTLIATANQGSEATYESGFVIDKFPISRPNLTFSTLTVSNMSPEDSSIYLCSVADRGDQPQHFGDGTRLSIL.